These 32 T cell receptor beta chains share one sample of origin, sequenced in a study of siplizumab effects on memory and regulatory T cells. The protocol was immunoSEQ multiplex PCR, while the TCRdb copy is restricted to in-frame clones and leaves out a portion. The table has over 65,000 clones, 90% to 95% seen once; the top ten hold roughly 5%. Sequencing was performed on CD8+ T cells sorted from blood. These receptors all stem from a human donor in good health.

V usage is TRBV6-4 and J usage is TRBJ2-1; 10 nucleotides match TRBD2. CDR3 size: 14 residues. CDR1 is MRHNA and CDR2 is SNTAGT in the germline V gene. The J segment lost 8 bases and the V segment lost 3 bases, leaving 4 bases of the junction unmatched. CDR3 amino acids: CASSEASGGDEQFF. The CDR3 nucleotides are TGTGCCAGCAGTGAAGCTAGCGGGGGCGATGAGCAGTTCTTC.

The chain has TRBV5-1 and TRBJ2-5, with 7 positions matching TRBD2. The CDR3 sequence is 19 residues long. The germline V gene encodes CDR1 SGHRS and CDR2 YFSETQ. Losses at the gene ends were 1 base for V and 0 bases for J; bases not matched to a gene: 15. CDR3 amino acids: CASSLWGKMGLPYQETQYF. In nucleotides, the CDR3 is TGCGCCAGCAGCTTGTGGGGAAAGATGGGACTACCGTACCAAGAGACCCAGTACTTC.

This chain links TRBV12-5 with TRBJ2-5; D not resolved. This CDR3 contains 13 residues. CDR1 and CDR2 (germline): LGHNT, FRNRAP. V lost 2 bases, J lost 2 bases, and 6 bases lay in between. CDR3 amino acids: CASGLNSQETQYF. The CDR3 DNA sequence: TGTGCTAGTGGTTTGAACAGTCAAGAGACCCAGTACTTC.

This chain connects TRBV12-5 to TRBJ2-5; D unresolved. This CDR3 is 12 amino acids long. Trimming removed 7 bases from V and 5 bases from J, with 11 bases in between. CDR1 LGHNT and CDR2 FRNRAP come from the germline V gene. The CDR3 DNA sequence: TGTGCTAGTGTGGGGTCCGCGGAGACCCAGTACTTC. Protein: CASVGSAETQYF.

V usage is TRBV6-1 and J usage is TRBJ2-5; D remains unclear. The DNA end favors TRBJ2-7, so the J call may be wrong. Germline-derived CDR1 and CDR2 are MNHNS and SASEGT. This CDR3 is built from 12 residues. In DNA form, the CDR3 reads TGTGCCAGCATGACGTTAGGCTACGAGCAGTACTTC. Translated: CASMTLGYEQYF.

The chain couples TRBV20-1 to TRBJ2-1; the D gene is possibly TRBD2 (5 bases). Germline CDR1 is DFQATT and CDR2 is SNEGSKA (reference sequence). V was shortened by 7 bases and J by 15 bases, with 16 bases between the two germline ends. The CDR3 spans 10 residues. The CDR3: CSVLGSSPFF. The CDR3 DNA follows: TGCAGTGTTTTAGGGTCTAGCCCGTTCTTC.

This clone was counted a single time. This chain links TRBV23-1 with TRBJ2-5, with a weak D call TRBD2 (5 bases). TRBV23-1 is an open reading frame, and its role is uncertain. The CDR3 is 14 residues long. Deletions cut 10 bases from V and 7 bases from J, with 22 bases between. The CDR3 nucleotides are TGCGCCACCGGGAAAGAAGACCCGCTCGGGACCCAGTACTTC. Amino acids: CATGKEDPLGTQYF.

In DNA, the CDR3 is TGCGCCAGCAGCTTGTATCAGGGGGCGTCCACTGAAGCTTTCTTT. Translated, it gives CASSLYQGASTEAFF. V and J are TRBV5-1 and TRBJ1-1; 8 bases are shared with TRBD1. Germline-derived CDR1 and CDR2 are SGHRS and YFSETQ. CDR3 length equals 15 residues. After removal of 1 base from V and 4 bases from J, the junction contained 6 bases not matched to a gene.

This clone appeared a single time. CDR3 nucleotide sequence: TGTGCCAGTACAGGGGATGCTAATGAAAAACTGTTTTTT. Translated, it gives CASTGDANEKLFF. The genes are TRBV19 and TRBJ1-4, with a weak D call TRBD1 (6 bases). Germline V gene lookup returns CDR1 LNHDA and CDR2 SQIVND (reference sequence). With 7 bases removed from V and 3 bases from J, the gap between germline ends came to 9 bases. The CDR3 runs 13 residues.

This clone was recorded once. The rearrangement links TRBV7-3 to TRBJ2-1; D is uncertain. The CDR3 is made up of 13 amino acids. Trimming shortened V by 2 bases and J by 3 bases, and 5 bases separated the two germline ends. Germline V gene data show CDR1 as SGHTA and CDR2 as FQGTGA. This CDR3 is CASSLDSYNEQFF. DNA for the CDR3: TGTGCCAGCAGCTTAGATAGCTACAATGAGCAGTTCTTC.

This clone was recorded only once. This chain connects TRBV30 to TRBJ1-4; D perhaps matches TRBD1 (6 bases). V lost 4 bases and J lost 7, with 16 bases in between. CDR3 length: 14 amino acids. CDR1 GTSNPN and CDR2 SVGIG come from the germline V gene (reference sequence). The CDR3 region has the DNA TGTGCCTGGAATTCCGGGGGCTGGGGTGAAAAACTGTTTTTT. Translated: CAWNSGGWGEKLFF. Full variable domain (rest looked up from reference TRBV30 and TRBJ1-4): SQTIHQWPATLVQPVGSPLSLECTVEGTSNPNLYWYRQAAGRGLQLLFYSVGIGQISSEVPQNLSASRPQDRQFILSSKKLLLSDSGFYLCAWNSGGWGEKLFFGSGTQLSVL.

The V call is TRBV15, the J call TRBJ2-4, with D perhaps matching TRBD2 (6 bases). Trimming pared 1 base from V and 5 bases from J, leaving 12 bases between. Germline loops: CDR1 LNHNV, CDR2 YYDKDF (reference sequence). The CDR3 is made up of 15 amino acids. The CDR3: CATSRGRVEENIQYF. The CDR3 DNA sequence: TGTGCCACCAGCAGAGGGAGGGTAGAGGAAAACATTCAGTACTTC.

The chain has TRBV10-3 and TRBJ2-3; D unclear. With 11 bases removed from V and 1 base from J, the gap between germline ends came to 13 bases. The V gene's germline CDR1 is ENHRY and CDR2 SYGVKD. The CDR3 sequence is 13 residues long. The DNA for the CDR3 is TGTGCCTTATCCCTCGAGCGCACAGATACGCAGTATTTT. Encoded protein: CALSLERTDTQYF.

This chain links TRBV6-5 with TRBJ2-7; a possible D gene is TRBD2 (6 bases). The germline V gene encodes CDR1 MNHEY and CDR2 SVGAGI. V was shortened by 1 base and J by 2 bases, with 9 bases between the two germline ends. The CDR3 consists of 14 residues. Here the CDR3 DNA reads TGTGCCAGCAGTTACTACGGGGGAACCTACGAGCAGTACTTC. Its translation is CASSYYGGTYEQYF.

The chain uses TRBV7-2 and TRBJ2-3; D not certain. Germline values: CDR1 SGHTA, CDR2 FQGNSA. V dropped 7 bases and J dropped 5 bases, with 13 bases sitting between them. CDR3 size: 13 residues. The DNA for the CDR3 is TGTGCCAGCACCGTCCCCCCCGTAGATACGCAGTATTTT. This sequence encodes CASTVPPVDTQYF.

This sequence joins TRBV29-1 and TRBJ2-7; TRBD2 aligns across 7 bases. J gave up 5 bases and V 1 base, and 11 bases lay outside the gene matches. The CDR3 length is 15 residues. Germline V gene sequence: CDR1 SQVTM, CDR2 ANQGSEA. The CDR3 bases are TGCAGCGTTGAAGGAGGAGGAGGGGCGGGAGACGAGCAGTACTTC. Translated: CSVEGGGGAGDEQYF.

The chain combines TRBV30 with TRBJ1-1, with TRBD1 as a possible D gene (5 bases). Trimming pared 8 bases from V and 6 bases from J, leaving 10 bases between. Per germline, CDR1 GTSNPN and CDR2 SVGIG (reference sequence). This CDR3 region has 10 residues. In DNA form, the CDR3 reads TGTGCCGGAGGGGATCCTGAAGCTTTCTTT. Protein: CAGGDPEAFF.

The chain employs TRBV5-4 and TRBJ2-3; no clear D. Trimming left V 0 bases short and J 0 bases short, with 5 bases between. Germline lookup yields CDR1 SGHNT and CDR2 YYREEE (reference sequence). The CDR3 runs to 14 residues. The CDR3 loop reads CASSLVGSTDTQYF. DNA of the CDR3: TGTGCCAGCAGCTTGGTTGGCAGCACAGATACGCAGTATTTT.

This clone has just a few counts. CDR3 DNA sequence: TGTGCCATACCGACGAGGGTGGGTACTGAAGCTTTCTTT. This gives the protein CAIPTRVGTEAFF. The chain uses TRBV7-9 and TRBJ1-1; no firm D call. Trimming shortened V by 10 bases and J by 5 bases, and 17 bases separated the two germline ends. Per the germline V gene, CDR1 is SEHNR and CDR2 is FQNEAQ (reference sequence). CDR3 length equals 13 residues.

This clone has a single count. The chain couples TRBV9 to TRBJ2-5, with TRBD1 matching over 9 bases. Germline CDR1 reads SGDLS; CDR2 reads YYNGEE. This CDR3 has 14 amino acids. Trimming removed 2 bases from V and 5 bases from J; junction bases left unmatched: 4. The DNA for the CDR3 is TGTGCCAGCAGCGTCGACAGGGGGGATGAGACCCAGTACTTC. It specifies CASSVDRGDETQYF. Filled out from reference TRBV9 and TRBJ2-5, the complete variable domain reads DSGVTQTPKHLITATGQRVTLRCSPRSGDLSVYWYQQSLDQGLQFLIQYYNGEERAKGNILERFSAQQFPDLHSELNLSSLELGDSALYFCASSVDRGDETQYFGPGTRLLVL.

CDR3 nucleotides: TGTGCCAGCAGTTACTCGGGACTCTCCGAGCAGTACTTC. It translates to CASSYSGLSEQYF. The chain carries TRBV6-5 and TRBJ2-7; weak D call: TRBD2 (6 bases). The germline V gene has CDR1 MNHEY and CDR2 SVGAGI. The V end lost 0 bases, the J end lost 6 bases, and 9 bases lay between the germline ends. The length of the CDR3 is 13 residues.

The chain is built from TRBV27 and TRBJ2-3; 9 bases are a match to TRBD2. V lost 5 bases and J lost 5; bases outside the gene matches: 11. Germline V lookup: CDR1 MNHEY, CDR2 SMNVEV (reference sequence). CDR3 length: 16 amino acids. CDR3: CASSPHGGGDRDTQYF. As DNA, the CDR3 is TGTGCCAGCAGTCCACACGGCGGGGGGGATAGAGATACGCAGTATTTT.

This clone was detected only once. This rearrangement joins TRBV5-4 to TRBJ1-2, with unresolved D. The germline V gene encodes CDR1 SGHNT and CDR2 YYREEE (reference sequence). V lost 4 bases and J 8 bases, leaving 15 bases between the germline ends. The CDR3 is made up of 13 amino acids. The DNA of the CDR3 is TGTGCCAGCAGCCAACCTGGGCAAATGGGCTACACCTTC. It translates to CASSQPGQMGYTF.

V gene TRBV5-1 combines with J gene TRBJ1-1; 8 bases line up with TRBD1. The junction had 7 bases not matched to a gene; V was cut back by 4 bases and J by 5 bases. CDR1 SGHRS and CDR2 YFSETQ come from the germline V gene. The CDR3 loop spans 14 amino acids. The CDR3 region is CASSPGQGKTEAFF. Here the CDR3 DNA reads TGCGCCAGCAGCCCAGGACAGGGTAAAACTGAAGCTTTCTTT. Together with reference TRBV5-1 and TRBJ1-1, the CDR3 gives the full variable domain: KAGVTQTPRYLIKTRGQQVTLSCSPISGHRSVSWYQQTPGQGLQFLFEYFSETQRNKGNFPGRFSGRQFSNSRSEMNVSTLELGDSALYLCASSPGQGKTEAFFGQGTRLTVV.

There are a few counts of this clone. The V call is TRBV10-1, the J call TRBJ1-2; D gene ambiguous. With 9 bases removed from V and 5 bases from J, the gap between germline ends came to 1 base. There are 8 residues in the CDR3. Looked up from germline, CDR1 is WNHNN and CDR2 is SYGVQD (reference sequence). DNA for the CDR3: TGCGCCAGTTATGGCTACACCTTC. It is translated as CASYGYTF.

This chain joins TRBV19 and TRBJ1-3; a possible D gene is TRBD1 (5 bases). The CDR3 has 14 residues. Deletions cut 5 bases from V and 2 bases from J, with 10 bases between. The germline CDR1 and CDR2 sequences are LNHDA and SQIVND (reference sequence). The chain's CDR3 is CASSPAGTGNTIYF. CDR3 nucleotide sequence: TGTGCCAGTAGTCCGGCAGGGACTGGAAACACCATATATTTT.

The rearrangement links TRBV19 to TRBJ2-1; 10 bases are a match to TRBD2. Looked up from germline, CDR1 is LNHDA and CDR2 is SQIVND (reference sequence). The CDR3 has 15 residues. The V segment lost 9 bases and the J segment 7 bases; nucleotides outside the gene matches: 12. CDR3 sequence: CASRISGGARNEQFF. CDR3 nucleotide sequence: TGTGCCAGCAGGATAAGCGGGGGGGCGAGGAATGAGCAGTTCTTC.

V and J are TRBV6-5 and TRBJ1-2; tentatively, D is TRBD1 (5 bases). V lost 2 bases, J lost 6 bases, and 10 bases lay in between. The V gene's germline CDR1 is MNHEY and CDR2 SVGAGI. This CDR3 has 13 amino acids. CDR3 DNA: TGTGCCAGCAGTTACACGGGGGTTGATGGCTACACCTTC. It is translated as CASSYTGVDGYTF.

This clone was detected only once. This chain connects TRBV7-9 to TRBJ1-1; TRBD1 is a possible D gene (6 bases). CDR3 size: 14 residues. V gave up 7 bases and J gave up 0 bases, with 12 bases separating them. CDR1 and CDR2 (germline): SEHNR, FQNEAQ (reference sequence). The CDR3 sequence is CASKRGEVNTEAFF. The CDR3 DNA reads as TGTGCCAGCAAAAGGGGGGAAGTGAACACTGAAGCTTTCTTT.

V and J are TRBV4-3 and TRBJ1-1; D may be TRBD1 (6 bases). The V end lost 0 bases, the J end lost 1 base, and 9 bases lay between the germline ends. The germline V gene has CDR1 LGHNA and CDR2 YSLEER. The CDR3 extends over 15 amino acids. The CDR3: CASSQDPRGNTEAFF. CDR3 DNA sequence: TGCGCCAGCAGCCAAGATCCCAGGGGGAACACTGAAGCTTTCTTT.

V usage is TRBV2 and J usage is TRBJ1-5; D not certain. The CDR3 has 14 amino acids. Trimming pared 3 bases from V and 3 bases from J, leaving 9 bases between. The germline CDR1 and CDR2 sequences are SNHLY and FYNNEI. The CDR3 loop reads CASSDAPTNQPQHF. The CDR3 DNA is TGTGCCAGCAGTGATGCTCCGACCAATCAGCCCCAGCATTTT.

The sample holds one count of this clone. The CDR3 protein is CASSVQGNEQFF. The CDR3 bases are TGTGCCAGCAGCGTACAAGGCAATGAGCAGTTCTTC. V usage is TRBV9 and J usage is TRBJ2-1; no firm D call. V lost 1 base and J 6 bases, leaving 5 bases between the germline ends. Per germline, CDR1 SGDLS and CDR2 YYNGEE. The CDR3 is 12 amino acids.